This T cell receptor beta chain was captured in a study of blood T cell repertoires in COVID-19. The repertoire was sequenced with immunoSEQ multiplex PCR; TCRdb's copy has only in-frame clones and lacks some. The sample contains fewer than 350,000 clones, roughly 79% of which appear only once. This clone has only one observation. The germline CDR1 and CDR2 sequences are LGHNA and YSLEER. CDR3 length equals 15 residues. V was pared by 0 bases and J by 3 bases, with 12 bases between. The sample was peripheral blood. This sequence originates from a woman in her sixties with active or convalescent COVID-19. The chain carries TRBV4-3 and TRBJ2-7, with D possibly matching TRBD2 (5 bases). CDR3 residues: CASSQDWASSYEQYF. As DNA, the CDR3 is TGCGCCAGCAGCCAAGATTGGGCTAGCAGCTACGAGCAGTACTTC.